This TCR beta chain was captured in a study of human T cells and chemical hapten exposure. The J segment lost 11 bases and the V segment lost 9 bases, leaving 16 bases of the junction unmatched. From germline, CDR1 is MNHEY and CDR2 SVGAGI. The CDR3 has 14 amino acids. A few counts support this clonotype. TCRdb re-called the RACE reads with MiXCR, one entry per CDR3 protein. The sample has some 180,000 distinct CDR3 sequences; 20% to 25% are singletons. The time point was: patch test 1, 2 weeks after DPC sensitization. Treatment meaning: therapeutic diphenylcyclopropenone sensitization with weekly scalp DPC.

Sequencing used whole blood, obtained in connection with sensitization to the hapten diphenylcyclopropenone (DPC). The sequence came from a woman between 45 and 60 years old with alopecia areata. Some clones in this sample may be carry-over from other donors' samples. The chain links TRBV6-5 to TRBJ2-1; 7 bases fit TRBD1. CDR3 sequence: CASQVTHRGEKQFF. DNA of the CDR3: TGTGCCAGTCAAGTTACACACAGGGGCGAGAAGCAGTTCTTC.